These 25 T cell receptor beta chains were sequenced from one sample in a study of graft-versus-host responses after intestinal transplantation. Their antigens are not known. Clones were sequenced by immunoSEQ multiplex PCR, and TCRdb holds only the in-frame ones, with some missing. Among some 110,000 clones, 87% were seen once, and the ten largest hold around 0.9%. This material consisted of unstimulated CD4+ T cells sorted from spleen or lymph node cells, taken before intestinal transplant. The receptor set was obtained from a human donor who received an intestinal transplant.

The V call is TRBV5-1, the J call TRBJ2-5, with D tentatively TRBD1 or TRBD2 (6 bases each). Deletions cut 4 bases from V and 4 bases from J, with 8 bases between. The CDR3 extends over 12 amino acids. Germline assignment: CDR1 SGHRS and CDR2 YFSETQ. DNA of the CDR3: TGCGCCAGCAGCAGGGGGGCAGAGACCCAGTACTTC. Its protein product is CASSRGAETQYF. Variable domain in full (rest from reference TRBV5-1 and TRBJ2-5): KAGVTQTPRYLIKTRGQQVTLSCSPISGHRSVSWYQQTPGQGLQFLFEYFSETQRNKGNFPGRFSGRQFSNSRSEMNVSTLELGDSALYLCASSRGAETQYFGPGTRLLVL.

V gene TRBV7-3 combines with J gene TRBJ2-2; no definite D call. Looked up from germline, CDR1 is SGHTA and CDR2 is FQGTGA. V lost 5 bases and J 1 base, leaving 14 bases between the germline ends. The CDR3 sequence is 16 residues long. CDR3: CASSPTVLGNTGELFF. The CDR3 DNA reads as TGTGCCAGCAGCCCGACGGTTCTTGGGAACACCGGGGAGCTGTTTTTT.

The CDR3 sequence: CASSPLGGGSTDTQYF. The CDR3 DNA sequence: TGTGCCAGTAGTCCCTTAGGAGGGGGTAGCACAGATACGCAGTATTTT. This sequence joins TRBV19 and TRBJ2-3; D tentatively reads TRBD1 or TRBD2 (6 bases each). V lost 5 bases and J 0 bases, leaving 15 bases between the germline ends. This CDR3 is 16 amino acids long. The germline V gene has CDR1 LNHDA and CDR2 SQIVND (reference sequence).

J is TRBJ1-3 and V is TRBV5-4; no clear D. Germline V lookup: CDR1 SGHNT, CDR2 YYREEE (reference sequence). V lost 4 bases and J lost 0, with 11 bases in between. This CDR3 comprises 15 residues. CDR3 sequence (DNA): TGTGCCAGCAGCCCCCCGACACCCTCTGGAAACACCATATATTTT. Translating gives CASSPPTPSGNTIYF.

This rearrangement joins TRBV12-5 to TRBJ1-1; D may be TRBD1 (6 bases). The CDR3 totals 14 residues. Per the germline V gene, CDR1 is LGHNT and CDR2 is FRNRAP. V lost 6 bases to trimming and J lost 1 base, with 12 bases between them. CDR3 residues: CASGRDIRNTEAFF. The CDR3 nucleotides read TGTGCTAGTGGGAGGGACATCCGGAACACTGAAGCTTTCTTT.

The chain carries TRBV4-1 and TRBJ2-2; D might be TRBD2 (5 bases). Germline CDR1 reads MGHRA; CDR2 reads YSYEKL. V lost 1 base to trimming and J lost 4 bases, with 13 bases between them. This CDR3 spans 16 amino acids. The DNA of the CDR3 is TGCGCCAGCAGCCAAGCTCCTAGCAGCCTCACCGGGGAGCTGTTTTTT. It encodes CASSQAPSSLTGELFF.

This chain links TRBV11-2 with TRBJ2-5; D remains ambiguous. The CDR3 sequence is 13 residues long. Per the germline V gene, CDR1 is SGHAT and CDR2 is FQNNGV. Trimming left V 2 bases short and J 6 bases short, with 10 bases between. The CDR3 here is CASSLNVMQTQYF. The CDR3 DNA sequence: TGTGCCAGCAGCTTAAACGTCATGCAGACCCAGTACTTC.

This clone was seen a handful of times. V usage is TRBV4-2 and J usage is TRBJ1-6; D is ambiguous. Trimming shortened V by 1 base and J by 14 bases, and 15 bases separated the two germline ends. The CDR3 extends over 14 amino acids. Germline CDR1 and CDR2: LGHNA and YNFKEQ. CDR3 bases: TGTGCCAGCAGCCAAGTAGGCAGCTTTTGGGCCCTCCACTTT. Amino acids: CASSQVGSFWALHF.

The J gene is TRBJ2-3, the V gene TRBV6-5, with 8 bases identical to TRBD1. CDR1 and CDR2 from the germline V gene are MNHEY and SVGAGI. The CDR3 spans 15 residues. V was clipped by 5 bases and J by 3 bases; unmatched bases: 7. The CDR3 protein is CASSGGQAVTDTQYF. The CDR3 bases are TGTGCCAGCAGTGGGGGACAGGCGGTTACAGATACGCAGTATTTT.

This clone has only a few counts. This chain links TRBV7-2 with TRBJ2-5; TRBD1 agrees at 10 bases. V gave up 6 bases and J gave up 5 bases; unmatched junction bases: 6. The CDR3 totals 14 residues. The germline CDR1 and CDR2 sequences are SGHTA and FQGNSA. In nucleotides, the CDR3 is TGTGCCAGCAGACAGGGACAGGGGATTGAGACCCAGTACTTC. It yields the protein CASRQGQGIETQYF.

The chain combines TRBV27 with TRBJ1-2; D might be TRBD1 (6 bases). The V end lost 4 bases, the J end lost 6 bases, and 18 bases lay between the germline ends. From germline, CDR1 is MNHEY and CDR2 SMNVEV (reference sequence). There are 15 residues in the CDR3. The CDR3 DNA sequence: TGTGCCAGCAGTTCAAGCAGGGGCCCGACGGATGGCTACACCTTC. Protein: CASSSSRGPTDGYTF.

This chain joins TRBV29-1 and TRBJ2-7; D might be TRBD1 (5 bases). The germline CDR1 and CDR2 sequences are SQVTM and ANQGSEA. Trimming took 2 bases from V and 1 from J, leaving 9 bases between them. This CDR3 contains 13 residues. Written as DNA, the CDR3 is TGCAGCGTTGAAAATCAGGGATCCTACGAGCAGTACTTC. This sequence encodes CSVENQGSYEQYF.

The genes are TRBV11-2 and TRBJ1-1; TRBD1 aligns across 7 bases. Germline lookup yields CDR1 SGHAT and CDR2 FQNNGV. Trimming cost V 5 bases and J 11 bases; bases outside gene matches: 11. CDR3 length: 13 residues. In DNA form, the CDR3 reads TGTGCCAGCAGCCTACAGGGGCTGGGGACCGCTTTCTTT. Protein: CASSLQGLGTAFF.

The J gene is TRBJ2-1, the V gene TRBV7-2; unclear D gene. V dropped 0 bases and J dropped 9 bases, with 6 bases sitting between them. There are 12 residues in the CDR3. Germline V lookup: CDR1 SGHTA, CDR2 FQGNSA. The CDR3 sequence is CASSLAKGEQFF. For the CDR3, the DNA is TGTGCCAGCAGCTTAGCGAAGGGTGAGCAGTTCTTC.

As DNA, the CDR3 is TGTGCCAGCAGCACAGGAGGGGGGGTCGAGGAGACCCAGTACTTC. This sequence encodes CASSTGGGVEETQYF. The J gene is TRBJ2-5, the V gene TRBV5-4, with D perhaps matching TRBD2 (7 bases). Trimming took off 4 bases at V and 5 bases at J, with 18 bases between the two ends. The CDR3 has 15 residues. Germline V gives CDR1 SGHNT, CDR2 YYREEE (reference sequence).

The chain has TRBV12-5 and TRBJ1-1, with D unresolved. The V gene's germline CDR1 is LGHNT and CDR2 FRNRAP. The V end was cut by 6 bases, the J end by 0 bases, with 26 bases between. CDR3 length: 19 residues. The CDR3 DNA follows: TGTGCTAGTGGACTATACCGCCGTCCGATAAACCCTCTGAACACTGAAGCTTTCTTT. It codes for CASGLYRRPINPLNTEAFF.

The chain couples TRBV28 to TRBJ2-3, with no clear D. The length of the CDR3 is 14 residues. V was pared by 3 bases and J by 2 bases, with 9 bases between. Germline V gene lookup returns CDR1 MDHEN and CDR2 SYDVKM. DNA of the CDR3: TGTGCCAGCAGTTTGGCCCGTTACACAGATACGCAGTATTTT. Translated, it gives CASSLARYTDTQYF.

The chain uses TRBV7-7 and TRBJ2-5, with D tentatively TRBD2 (5 bases). Deletions cut 5 bases from V and 2 bases from J, with 15 bases between. Per germline, CDR1 SSHAT and CDR2 FNYEAQ (reference sequence). CDR3 size: 15 residues. The CDR3 sequence is CASSLLGGLQETQYF. CDR3 nucleotides: TGTGCCAGCAGCCTACTAGGCGGGTTGCAAGAGACCCAGTACTTC. Variable domain in full (rest from reference TRBV7-7 and TRBJ2-5): GAGVSQSPRYKVTKRGQDVTLRCDPISSHATLYWYQQALGQGPEFLTYFNYEAQPDKSGLPSDRFSAERPEGSISTLTIQRTEQRDSAMYRCASSLLGGLQETQYFGPGTRLLVL.

The chain couples TRBV27 to TRBJ2-2; 11 positions agree with TRBD1. Trimming at V came to 9 bases and at J to 5 bases, leaving 8 bases not matched to a gene. Germline V gene lookup returns CDR1 MNHEY and CDR2 SMNVEV (reference sequence). The CDR3 extends over 15 amino acids. Here the CDR3 DNA reads TGTGCCAGAGGGGTTCGGGACAGGGGGACCGGGGAGCTGTTTTTT. Encoded protein: CARGVRDRGTGELFF.

This clone was found a few times. The V call is TRBV11-2, the J call TRBJ2-4; D unclear. Germline V lookup: CDR1 SGHAT, CDR2 FQNNGV. The CDR3 totals 15 residues. Trimming left V 2 bases short and J 9 bases short, with 17 bases between. The CDR3 nucleotides read TGTGCCAGCAGCTTAACATATAGTCAGTCAGGCATTCAGTACTTC. Its translation is CASSLTYSQSGIQYF.

The CDR3 DNA follows: TGTGCCAGCAGTTTATCGGTCAAAAACTATGGCTACACCTTC. Its translation is CASSLSVKNYGYTF. The genes are TRBV6-9 and TRBJ1-2; D ambiguous. This CDR3 is built from 14 residues. Per germline, CDR1 MNHGY and CDR2 SVAAGI. The V end was cut by 4 bases, the J end by 2 bases, with 11 bases between.

This chain uses TRBV5-6 with TRBJ1-6; D is undetermined. V was cut by 0 bases and J by 7 bases, with 5 bases left in between. CDR1 and CDR2 (germline): SGHDT, YYEEEE. The CDR3 totals 13 residues. The CDR3 nucleotides are TGTGCCAGCAGCTTGGACAGAAATTCACCCCTCCACTTT. Residues: CASSLDRNSPLHF.

The V gene is TRBV5-1, the J gene TRBJ2-1; D uncertain. Germline V CDR1 and CDR2: SGHRS, YFSETQ. The V end lost 1 base, the J end lost 5 bases, and 4 bases lay between the germline ends. CDR3 length equals 12 residues. This chain's CDR3 is CASSLKDNEQFF. The CDR3 bases are TGCGCCAGCAGCTTGAAGGACAATGAGCAGTTCTTC.

The chain employs TRBV29-1 and TRBJ1-2; possibly TRBD1 for D (5 bases). Germline loops: CDR1 SQVTM, CDR2 ANQGSEA. This CDR3 contains 14 residues. Trimming cost V 5 bases and J 2 bases, with 15 bases left between them. CDR3 sequence reads: CSVRLAGLNYGYTF. The CDR3, as DNA: TGCAGCGTTCGTCTAGCAGGGCTAAACTATGGCTACACCTTC.

J is TRBJ2-3 and V is TRBV9; TRBD1 matches 7 bases. The CDR3 length is 15 residues. Germline V CDR1 and CDR2: SGDLS, YYNGEE. V lost 4 bases to trimming and J lost 7 bases; unmatched junction nucleotides: 12. The CDR3: CASSPSGGRGNTQYF. DNA for the CDR3: TGTGCCAGCAGCCCATCAGGGGGAAGAGGAAATACGCAGTATTTT.